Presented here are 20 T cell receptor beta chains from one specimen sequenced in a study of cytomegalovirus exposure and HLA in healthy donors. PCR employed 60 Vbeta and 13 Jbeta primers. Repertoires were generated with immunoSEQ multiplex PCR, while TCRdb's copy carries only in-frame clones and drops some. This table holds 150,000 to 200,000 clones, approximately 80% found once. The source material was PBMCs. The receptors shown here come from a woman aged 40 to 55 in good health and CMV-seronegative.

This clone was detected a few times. The CDR3 region has the DNA TGTGCCAGCAGTCCCCGGGGTAGCGGGAGATACGAGCAGTACTTC. Encoded protein: CASSPRGSGRYEQYF. The chain uses TRBV27 and TRBJ2-7; TRBD2 agrees at 9 bases. J lost 4 bases, V lost 5 bases, and 9 bases had no gene match. The germline V gene has CDR1 MNHEY and CDR2 SMNVEV (reference sequence). The CDR3 has 15 residues.

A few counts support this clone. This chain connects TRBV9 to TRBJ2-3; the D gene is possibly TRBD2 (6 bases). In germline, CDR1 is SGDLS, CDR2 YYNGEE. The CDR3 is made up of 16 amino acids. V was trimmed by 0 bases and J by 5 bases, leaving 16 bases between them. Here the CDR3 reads CASSVERAGLGDTQYF. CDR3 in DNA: TGTGCCAGCAGCGTAGAACGGGCGGGACTCGGAGATACGCAGTATTTT.

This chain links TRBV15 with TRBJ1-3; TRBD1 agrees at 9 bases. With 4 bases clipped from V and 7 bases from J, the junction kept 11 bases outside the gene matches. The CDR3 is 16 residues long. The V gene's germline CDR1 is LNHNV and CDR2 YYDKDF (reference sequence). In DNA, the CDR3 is TGTGCCACCAGCACCCGGGCGACAGGGGGAGGGAACACCATATATTTT. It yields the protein CATSTRATGGGNTIYF.

CDR3 in DNA: TGCGCCAGCAGCCAAGTAGGAGGTGCGGACAATGAGCAGTTCTTC. Translating it yields CASSQVGGADNEQFF. The chain is built from TRBV4-1 and TRBJ2-1; the D gene is possibly TRBD2 (5 bases). V was shortened by 1 base and J by 5 bases, with 12 bases between the two germline ends. Looked up from germline, CDR1 is MGHRA and CDR2 is YSYEKL. The CDR3 has 15 residues.

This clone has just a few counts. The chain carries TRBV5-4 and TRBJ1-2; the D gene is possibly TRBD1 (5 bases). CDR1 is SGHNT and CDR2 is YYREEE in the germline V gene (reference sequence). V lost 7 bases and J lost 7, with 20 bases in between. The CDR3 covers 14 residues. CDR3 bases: TGTGCCAGCGGAACACCGGGGGGGGTGTTTGGCTACACCTTC. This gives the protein CASGTPGGVFGYTF.

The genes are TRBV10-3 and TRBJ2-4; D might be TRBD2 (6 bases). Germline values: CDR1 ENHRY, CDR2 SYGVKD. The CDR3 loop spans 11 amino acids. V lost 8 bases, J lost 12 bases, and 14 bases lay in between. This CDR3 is CAIQEGGSQYF. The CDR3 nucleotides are TGTGCCATCCAGGAGGGTGGCAGTCAGTACTTC.

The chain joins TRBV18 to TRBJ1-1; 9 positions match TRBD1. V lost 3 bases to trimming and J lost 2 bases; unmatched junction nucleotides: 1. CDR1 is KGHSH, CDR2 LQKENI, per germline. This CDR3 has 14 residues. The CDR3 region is CASSPTGGNTEAFF. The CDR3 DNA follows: TGTGCCAGCTCACCTACAGGGGGCAACACTGAAGCTTTCTTT.

In DNA form, the CDR3 reads TGTGCCAGCAGCTTACAGGGGGCAAACACTGAAGCTTTCTTT. Translated, it gives CASSLQGANTEAFF. This chain connects TRBV5-4 to TRBJ1-1, with 9 bases that match TRBD1. CDR3 length equals 14 residues. The V segment lost 2 bases and the J segment 2 bases; nucleotides outside the gene matches: 1. Germline V CDR1 and CDR2: SGHNT, YYREEE (reference sequence).

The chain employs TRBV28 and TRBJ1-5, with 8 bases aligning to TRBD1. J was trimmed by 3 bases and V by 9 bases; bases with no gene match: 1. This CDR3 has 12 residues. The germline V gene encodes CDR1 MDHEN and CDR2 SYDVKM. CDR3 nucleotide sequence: TGTGCCAGTCAGGGGGCCAATCAGCCCCAGCATTTT. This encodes CASQGANQPQHF.

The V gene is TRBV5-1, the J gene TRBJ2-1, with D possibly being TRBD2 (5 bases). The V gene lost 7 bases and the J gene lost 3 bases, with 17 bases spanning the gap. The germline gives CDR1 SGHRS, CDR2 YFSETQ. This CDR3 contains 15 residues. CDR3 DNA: TGCGCCAGCGAATCGCAAAGCGGAAACTACAATGAGCAGTTCTTC. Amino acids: CASESQSGNYNEQFF.

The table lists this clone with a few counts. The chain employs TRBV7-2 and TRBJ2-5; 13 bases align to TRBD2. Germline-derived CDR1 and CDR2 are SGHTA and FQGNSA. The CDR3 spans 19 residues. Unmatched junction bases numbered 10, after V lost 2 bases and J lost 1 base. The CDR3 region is CASSLTVGLAGTTQETQYF. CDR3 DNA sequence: TGTGCCAGCAGCTTAACTGTGGGACTAGCGGGAACCACCCAAGAGACCCAGTACTTC. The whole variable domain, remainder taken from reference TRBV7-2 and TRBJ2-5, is GAGVSQSPSNKVTEKGKDVELRCDPISGHTALYWYRQSLGQGLEFLIYFQGNSAPDKSGLPSDRFSAERTGGSVSTLTIQRTQQEDSAVYLCASSLTVGLAGTTQETQYFGPGTRLLVL.

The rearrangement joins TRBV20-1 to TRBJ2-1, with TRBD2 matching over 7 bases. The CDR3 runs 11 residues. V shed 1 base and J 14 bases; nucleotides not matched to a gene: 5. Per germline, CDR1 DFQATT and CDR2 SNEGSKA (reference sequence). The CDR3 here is CSARAGEGKFF. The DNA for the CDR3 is TGCAGTGCTAGAGCGGGGGAGGGCAAGTTCTTC.

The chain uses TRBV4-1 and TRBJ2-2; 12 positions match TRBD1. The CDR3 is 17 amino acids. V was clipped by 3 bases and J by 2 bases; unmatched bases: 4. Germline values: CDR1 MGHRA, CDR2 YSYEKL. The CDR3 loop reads CASSQEGTGGNTGELFF. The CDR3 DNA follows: TGCGCCAGCAGCCAGGAGGGGACAGGGGGCAACACCGGGGAGCTGTTTTTT.

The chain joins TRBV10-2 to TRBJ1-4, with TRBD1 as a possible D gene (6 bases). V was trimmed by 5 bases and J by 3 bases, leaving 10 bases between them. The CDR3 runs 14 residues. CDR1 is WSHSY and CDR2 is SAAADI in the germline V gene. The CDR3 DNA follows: TGCGCCAGCAGTCAACAGGGCCCTAATGAAAAACTGTTTTTT. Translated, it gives CASSQQGPNEKLFF.

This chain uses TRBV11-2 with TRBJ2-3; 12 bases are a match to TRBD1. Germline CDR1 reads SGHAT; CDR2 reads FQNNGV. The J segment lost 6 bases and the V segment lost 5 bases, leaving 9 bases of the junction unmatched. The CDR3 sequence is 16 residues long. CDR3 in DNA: TGTGCCAGCAGCAAGTCCCCGGGACAGGGGGCGGATACGCAGTATTTT. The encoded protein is CASSKSPGQGADTQYF.

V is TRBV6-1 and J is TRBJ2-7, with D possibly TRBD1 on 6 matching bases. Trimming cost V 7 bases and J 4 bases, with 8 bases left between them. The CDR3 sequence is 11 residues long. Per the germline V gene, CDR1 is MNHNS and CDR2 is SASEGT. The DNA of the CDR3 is TGTGCCAGCATGGACAGATACGAGCAGTACTTC. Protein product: CASMDRYEQYF.

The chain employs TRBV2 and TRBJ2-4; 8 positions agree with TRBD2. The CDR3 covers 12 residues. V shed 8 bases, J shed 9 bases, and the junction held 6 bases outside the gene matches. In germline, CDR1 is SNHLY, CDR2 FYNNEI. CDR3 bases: TGTGCCAGCCTCGCGACTAGCGCCATTCAGTACTTC. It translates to CASLATSAIQYF. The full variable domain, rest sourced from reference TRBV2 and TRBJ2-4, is EPEVTQTPSHQVTQMGQEVILRCVPISNHLYFYWYRQILGQKVEFLVSFYNNEISEKSEIFDDQFSVERPDGSNFTLKIRSTKLEDSAMYFCASLATSAIQYFGAGTRLSVL.

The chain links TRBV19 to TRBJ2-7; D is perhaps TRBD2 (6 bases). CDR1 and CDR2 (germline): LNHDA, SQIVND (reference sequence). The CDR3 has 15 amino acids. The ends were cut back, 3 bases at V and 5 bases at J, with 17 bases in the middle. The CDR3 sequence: CASSIFAGRGNEQYF. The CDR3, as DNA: TGTGCCAGTAGTATTTTCGCGGGACGAGGCAACGAGCAGTACTTC.

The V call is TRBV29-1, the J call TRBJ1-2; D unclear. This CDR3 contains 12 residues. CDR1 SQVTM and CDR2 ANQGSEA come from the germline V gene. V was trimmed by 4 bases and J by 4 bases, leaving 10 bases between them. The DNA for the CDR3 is TGCAGCGTTGGTGAGAGATCCTATGGCTACACCTTC. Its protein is CSVGERSYGYTF.

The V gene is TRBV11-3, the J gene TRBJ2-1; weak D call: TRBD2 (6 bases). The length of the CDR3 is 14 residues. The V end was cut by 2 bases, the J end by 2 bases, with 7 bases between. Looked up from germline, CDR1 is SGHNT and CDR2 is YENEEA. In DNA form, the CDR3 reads TGTGCCAGCAGCTTAAGCGGGCCCTACAATGAGCAGTTCTTC. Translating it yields CASSLSGPYNEQFF.